The count of the clone carrying this T cell receptor (beta chain) is one. This sample is part of a study of blood T cell repertoires in COVID-19. As for the study in general: Both acute and convalescent COVID-19 samples were obtained from the United States, Italy and Spain. From T cells, B-cell-depleted T cells, or PBMCs came the material, which was cDNA or gDNA.

The CDR3 has 15 residues. Trimming removed 3 bases at V and 6 bases at J, with 17 bases between. Germline CDR1 reads SGHTA; CDR2 reads FQGNSA. In the authors' methods: Counts of nucleated cells, estimated from reference gene primer amplification, were obtained. Only in-frame clones appear in the TCRdb table, and some are missing; sequencing was by immunoSEQ multiplex PCR. D and trimming come from the DNA, and the V and J calls and clone size come from that table. The table includes roughly 200,000 clones, around four fifths detected once. The chain is built from TRBV7-2 and TRBJ1-2; tentative D call: TRBD1 (6 bases). The sample taken for sequencing was peripheral blood. The TCR was taken from a middle-aged man with active or convalescent COVID-19. CDR3 sequence: CASSFSTDSRNGYTF. Written as DNA, the CDR3 is TGTGCCAGCAGCTTCTCGACGGACAGCAGGAATGGCTACACCTTC.